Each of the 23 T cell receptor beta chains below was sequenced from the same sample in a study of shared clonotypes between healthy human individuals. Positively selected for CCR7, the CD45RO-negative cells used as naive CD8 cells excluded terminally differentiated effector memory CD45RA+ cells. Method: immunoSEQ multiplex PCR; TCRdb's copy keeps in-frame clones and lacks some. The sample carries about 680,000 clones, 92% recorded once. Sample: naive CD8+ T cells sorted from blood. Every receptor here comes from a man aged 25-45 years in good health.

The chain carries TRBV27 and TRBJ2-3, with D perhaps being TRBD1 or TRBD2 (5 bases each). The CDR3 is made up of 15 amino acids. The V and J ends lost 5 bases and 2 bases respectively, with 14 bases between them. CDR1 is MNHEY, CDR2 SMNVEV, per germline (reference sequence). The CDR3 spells CASSRNGGLTDTQYF. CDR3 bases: TGTGCCAGCAGTAGGAATGGGGGTCTCACAGATACGCAGTATTTT.

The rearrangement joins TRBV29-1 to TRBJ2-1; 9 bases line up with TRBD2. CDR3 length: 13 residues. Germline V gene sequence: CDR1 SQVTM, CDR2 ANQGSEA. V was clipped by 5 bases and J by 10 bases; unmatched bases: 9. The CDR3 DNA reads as TGCAGCGTTACTAGCGGGCCGAGACTGGAGCAGTTCTTC. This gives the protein CSVTSGPRLEQFF.

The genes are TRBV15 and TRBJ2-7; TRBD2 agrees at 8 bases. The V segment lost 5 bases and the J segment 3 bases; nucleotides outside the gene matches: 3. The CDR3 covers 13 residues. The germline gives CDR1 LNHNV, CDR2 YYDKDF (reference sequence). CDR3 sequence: CATSFSGVYEQYF. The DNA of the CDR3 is TGTGCCACCAGCTTTAGCGGGGTCTACGAGCAGTACTTC.

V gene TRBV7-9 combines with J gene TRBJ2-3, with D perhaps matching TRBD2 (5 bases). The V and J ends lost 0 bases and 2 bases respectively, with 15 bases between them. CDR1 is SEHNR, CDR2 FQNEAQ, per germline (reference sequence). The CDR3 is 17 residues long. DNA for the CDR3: TGTGCCAGCAGCTTAGCGGTAGCAGGAGGATTCACAGATACGCAGTATTTT. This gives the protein CASSLAVAGGFTDTQYF.

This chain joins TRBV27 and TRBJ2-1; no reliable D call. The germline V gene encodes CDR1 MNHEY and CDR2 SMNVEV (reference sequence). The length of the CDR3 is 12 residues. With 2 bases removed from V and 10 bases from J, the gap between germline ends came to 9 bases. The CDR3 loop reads CASSLPAREQFF. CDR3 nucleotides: TGTGCCAGCAGTTTACCGGCCCGCGAGCAGTTCTTC.

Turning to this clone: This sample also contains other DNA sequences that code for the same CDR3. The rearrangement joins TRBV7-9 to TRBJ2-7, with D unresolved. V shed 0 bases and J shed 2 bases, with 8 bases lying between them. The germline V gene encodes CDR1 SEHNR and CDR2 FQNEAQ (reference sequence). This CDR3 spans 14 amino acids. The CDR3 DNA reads TGTGCCAGCAGCTTAGCAGACCGACCCTACGAGCAGTACTTC. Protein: CASSLADRPYEQYF.

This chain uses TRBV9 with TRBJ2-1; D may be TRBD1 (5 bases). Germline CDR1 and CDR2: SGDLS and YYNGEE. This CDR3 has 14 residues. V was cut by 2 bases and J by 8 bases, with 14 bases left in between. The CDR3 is CASSVMGRVDEQFF. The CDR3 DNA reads TGTGCCAGCAGCGTTATGGGCAGGGTCGATGAGCAGTTCTTC.

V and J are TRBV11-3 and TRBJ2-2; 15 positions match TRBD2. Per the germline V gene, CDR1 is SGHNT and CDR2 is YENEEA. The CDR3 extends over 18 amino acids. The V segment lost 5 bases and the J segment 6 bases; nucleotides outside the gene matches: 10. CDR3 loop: CASSLRTSGRALAGELFF. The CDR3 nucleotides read TGTGCCAGCAGCCTCCGGACTAGCGGGAGGGCCCTAGCCGGGGAGCTGTTTTTT. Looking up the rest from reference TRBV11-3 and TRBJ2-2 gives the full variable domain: EAGVVQSPRYKIIEKKQPVAFWCNPISGHNTLYWYLQNLGQGPELLIRYENEEAVDDSQLPKDRFSAERLKGVDSTLKIQPAELGDSAVYLCASSLRTSGRALAGELFFGEGSRLTVL.

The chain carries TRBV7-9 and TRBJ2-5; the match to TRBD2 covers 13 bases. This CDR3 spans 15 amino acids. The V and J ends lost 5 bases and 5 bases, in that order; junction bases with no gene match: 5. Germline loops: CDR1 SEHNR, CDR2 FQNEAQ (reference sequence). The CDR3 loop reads CASSRLAGGQETQYF. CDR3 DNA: TGTGCCAGCAGCAGACTAGCGGGAGGACAGGAGACCCAGTACTTC.

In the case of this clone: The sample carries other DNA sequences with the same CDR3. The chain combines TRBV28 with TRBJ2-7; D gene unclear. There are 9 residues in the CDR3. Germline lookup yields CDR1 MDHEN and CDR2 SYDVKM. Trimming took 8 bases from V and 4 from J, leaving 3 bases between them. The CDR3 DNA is TGTGCCAGCGGGTACGAGCAGTACTTC. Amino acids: CASGYEQYF.

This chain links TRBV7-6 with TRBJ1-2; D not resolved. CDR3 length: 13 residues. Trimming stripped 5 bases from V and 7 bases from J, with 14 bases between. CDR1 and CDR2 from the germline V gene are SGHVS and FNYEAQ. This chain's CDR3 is CASSPGSSSGYTF. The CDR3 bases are TGTGCCAGCAGCCCCGGGAGTAGTTCTGGCTACACCTTC.

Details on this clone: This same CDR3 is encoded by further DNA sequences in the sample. The CDR3 is CSVGRLNTEAFF. The CDR3, as DNA: TGCAGCGTTGGACGGCTGAACACTGAAGCTTTCTTT. The rearrangement links TRBV29-1 to TRBJ1-1; D not resolved. The CDR3 sequence is 12 residues long. CDR1 is SQVTM and CDR2 is ANQGSEA in the germline V gene. V was cut by 4 bases and J by 0 bases, with 6 bases left in between.

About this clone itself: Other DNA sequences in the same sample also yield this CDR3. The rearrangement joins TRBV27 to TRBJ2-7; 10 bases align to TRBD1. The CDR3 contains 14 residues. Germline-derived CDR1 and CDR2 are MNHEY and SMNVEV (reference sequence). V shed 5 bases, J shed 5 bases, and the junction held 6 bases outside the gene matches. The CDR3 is CASSPGTGVDEQYF. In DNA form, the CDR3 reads TGTGCCAGCAGTCCCGGGACAGGGGTGGACGAGCAGTACTTC.

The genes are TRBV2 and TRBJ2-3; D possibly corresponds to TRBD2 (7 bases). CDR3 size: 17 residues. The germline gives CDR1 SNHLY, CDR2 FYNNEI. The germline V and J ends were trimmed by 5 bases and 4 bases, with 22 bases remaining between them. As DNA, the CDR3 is TGTGCCAGCAGTCACCCAGCGGGGACATCCTCGGCAGATACGCAGTATTTT. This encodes CASSHPAGTSSADTQYF.

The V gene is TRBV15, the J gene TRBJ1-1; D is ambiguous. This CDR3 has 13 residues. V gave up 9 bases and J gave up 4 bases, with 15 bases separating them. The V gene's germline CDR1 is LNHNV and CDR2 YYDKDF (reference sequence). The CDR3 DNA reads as TGTGCCACTAGTCCCAGTATCGTCACTGAAGCTTTCTTT. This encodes CATSPSIVTEAFF.

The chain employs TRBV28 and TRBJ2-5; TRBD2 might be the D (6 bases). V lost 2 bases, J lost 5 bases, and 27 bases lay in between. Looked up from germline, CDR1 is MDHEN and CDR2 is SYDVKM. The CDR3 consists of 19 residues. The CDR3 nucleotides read TGTGCCAGCAGTTTAATCCCCCCCCGGATAGCGGCTAGTGGGGAGACCCAGTACTTC. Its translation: CASSLIPPRIAASGETQYF.

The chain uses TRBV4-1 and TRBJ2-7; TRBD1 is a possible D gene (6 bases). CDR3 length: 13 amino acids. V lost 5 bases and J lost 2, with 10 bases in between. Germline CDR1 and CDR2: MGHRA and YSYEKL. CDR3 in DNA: TGCGCCAGCAGCTTACAGGGACCCTACGAGCAGTACTTC. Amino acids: CASSLQGPYEQYF.

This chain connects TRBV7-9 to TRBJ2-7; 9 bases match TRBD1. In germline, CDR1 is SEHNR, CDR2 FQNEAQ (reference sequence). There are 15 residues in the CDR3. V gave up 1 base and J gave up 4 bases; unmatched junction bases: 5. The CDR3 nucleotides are TGTGCCAGCAGCTTAGGGGACAGGGAAGTGTACGAGCAGTACTTC. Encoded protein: CASSLGDREVYEQYF.

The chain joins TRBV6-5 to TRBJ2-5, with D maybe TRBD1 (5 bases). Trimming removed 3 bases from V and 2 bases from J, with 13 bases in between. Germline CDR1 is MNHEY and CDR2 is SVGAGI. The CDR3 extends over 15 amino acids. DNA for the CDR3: TGTGCCAGCAGTTATTGGCAGGGCAGTCAAGAGACCCAGTACTTC. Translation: CASSYWQGSQETQYF.

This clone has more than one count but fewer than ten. The CDR3 loop is CASTAAGQGAKDGYTF. CDR3 DNA sequence: TGTGCCAGTACCGCGGCGGGACAGGGGGCGAAGGATGGCTACACCTTC. This sequence joins TRBV27 and TRBJ1-2, with 12 bases identical to TRBD1. The CDR3 contains 16 residues. V dropped 9 bases and J dropped 6; count of bases not matched to a gene: 14. Germline CDR1 is MNHEY and CDR2 is SMNVEV (reference sequence).

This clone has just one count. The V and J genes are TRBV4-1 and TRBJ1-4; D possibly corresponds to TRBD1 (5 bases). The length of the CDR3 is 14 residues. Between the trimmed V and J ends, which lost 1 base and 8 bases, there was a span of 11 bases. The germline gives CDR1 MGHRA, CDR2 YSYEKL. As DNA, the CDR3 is TGCGCCAGCAGCCAAGCGGGGGATGCGGAAAAACTGTTTTTT. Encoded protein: CASSQAGDAEKLFF.

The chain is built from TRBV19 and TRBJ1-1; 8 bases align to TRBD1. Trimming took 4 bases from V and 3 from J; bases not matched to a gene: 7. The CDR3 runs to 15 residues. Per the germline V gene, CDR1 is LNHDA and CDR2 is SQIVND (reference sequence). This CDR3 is CASSKNRGRDTEAFF. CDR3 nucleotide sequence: TGTGCCAGTAGTAAGAACAGGGGGAGGGACACTGAAGCTTTCTTT.

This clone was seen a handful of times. CDR3: CSVLGQGAGEQFF. The CDR3, as DNA: TGCAGCGTGCTGGGACAGGGGGCAGGTGAGCAGTTCTTC. The chain recombines TRBV29-1 with TRBJ2-1; 12 bases align to TRBD1. CDR1 and CDR2 from the germline V gene are SQVTM and ANQGSEA. The CDR3 has 13 residues. With 6 bases clipped from V and 9 bases from J, the junction kept 6 bases outside the gene matches.